This T cell receptor (beta chain) emerged from a study of cytomegalovirus exposure and HLA in healthy donors. Of note for this clone: The antigen is unknown.

Germline assignment: CDR1 SNHLY and CDR2 FYNNEI. CDR3 length: 12 amino acids. PCR amplification relied on 60 Vbeta primers (plus 13 Jbeta primers). Data came from immunoSEQ multiplex PCR; TCRdb stores just in-frame clones and leaves some out. The data contain approximately 160,000 clones, around 68% of them singletons. Overall study findings and caveats: Cytomegalovirus association was assigned to 170 or so TCR beta chains.

The sample comprised PBMCs. This sequence was found in a man in his fifties or sixties in good health and CMV-seronegative. This chain joins TRBV2 and TRBJ2-5; TRBD1 agrees at 9 bases. The J call may be mistaken, given a closer DNA end match to TRBJ2-7. The CDR3 DNA sequence: TGTGCCAGCAGGCGGGACAGGGCCGAGCAGTACTTC. This sequence encodes CASRRDRAEQYF.